This T cell receptor (beta chain) was obtained from a study of response to subunit inactivated influenza vaccine. TCRdb reanalysed the RT-PCR reads using MiXCR and keeps one entry per CDR3 protein. The sample consists of hundreds of thousands of distinct CDR3 sequences, about 8% of them appearing once. This CDR3 region has 16 residues. V gave up 2 bases and J gave up 5 bases; unmatched junction bases: 9. Germline loops: CDR1 SGHRS, CDR2 YFSETQ. This clonotype was seen a handful of times. This TCR came from a man aged 50-75 years who received an inactivated influenza vaccine. The J gene is TRBJ2-7, the V gene TRBV5-1, with TRBD1 matching over 11 bases. Sequencing used PBMCs from blood, obtained around 25 months after vaccination. This chain's CDR3 is CASSLQSGQGGHEQYF. The CDR3, as DNA: TGCGCCAGCAGCTTACAATCGGGACAGGGGGGCCACGAGCAGTACTTC.